This T cell receptor beta chain was sequenced in a study of blood T cell repertoires in COVID-19. Study information: Specimens from acute and convalescent COVID-19 originated in the United States, Italy and Spain.

Per the germline V gene, CDR1 is SGHRS and CDR2 is YFSETQ. The CDR3 length is 15 residues. V was clipped by 4 bases and J by 1 base; unmatched bases: 7. TCRdb's table, derived via immunoSEQ multiplex PCR, lists solely in-frame clones and lacks some. There are 350,000 to 450,000 clones in the sample; about 87% occur only once, and roughly 3.1% lies in the top ten. Material for sequencing was peripheral blood. The chain uses TRBV5-1 and TRBJ2-5, with 7 bases fitting TRBD1. The clonotype was recovered from a human donor in a cohort sampled during active COVID-19. The CDR3 bases are TGCGCCAGCAGCCACAGACAGGGAACCCAAGAGACCCAGTACTTC. Encoded protein: CASSHRQGTQETQYF. Full variable domain (remainder filled in from reference TRBV5-1 and TRBJ2-5): KAGVTQTPRYLIKTRGQQVTLSCSPISGHRSVSWYQQTPGQGLQFLFEYFSETQRNKGNFPGRFSGRQFSNSRSEMNVSTLELGDSALYLCASSHRQGTQETQYFGPGTRLLVL.